A single sample is the source of the 29 T cell receptor beta chains below, sequenced in a study of T cells in Graves' hyperthyroidism and ophthalmopathy. Amplification of TCR beta CDR3 regions used RNA as the template. First-round RT-PCR of the TCR CDR3 relied on the HTBI primer set. Each CDR3 protein is one row after TCRdb ran MiXCR on the multiplex PCR reads. The sample holds approximately 600,000 distinct CDR3 sequences, around 13% seen once. The material sequenced was blood. These receptors all come from a woman in her 30s with Graves' hyperthyroidism that later progressed to Graves' ophthalmopathy.

This clonotype was recorded at least ten times. The rearrangement joins TRBV7-8 to TRBJ2-6; possibly TRBD1 or TRBD2 for D (5 bases each). CDR1 is SGHVS and CDR2 is FQNEAQ in the germline V gene. CDR3 length: 13 residues. Trimming removed 5 bases at V and 12 bases at J, with 14 bases between. The CDR3 DNA follows: TGTGCCAGCAGCCGGGGACCAGGAGGCGTCCTGACTTTC. This translates into CASSRGPGGVLTF.

With regard to this clonotype: This may stem from a read error, because a much larger clone lies one nucleotide away. The chain combines TRBV11-3 with TRBJ2-7; 12 positions agree with TRBD1. Per the germline V gene, CDR1 is SGHNT and CDR2 is YENEEA. The CDR3 is made up of 15 amino acids. CDR3 nucleotide sequence: TGTGCCAGCAGCTTATCAGGGACAGGGGGCGACGAGCGGTACTTC. It encodes CASSLSGTGGDERYF. The full variable domain, completed using reference TRBV11-3 and TRBJ2-7, is EAGVVQSPRYKIIEKKQPVAFWCNPISGHNTLYWYLQNLGQGPELLIRYENEEAVDDSQLPKDRFSAERLKGVDSTLKIQPAELGDSAVYLCASSLSGTGGDERYFGPGTRLTVT.

This clonotype was observed many times. The chain uses TRBV27 and TRBJ1-5; D remains ambiguous. From germline, CDR1 is MNHEY and CDR2 SMNVEV (reference sequence). Between the trimmed V and J ends, which lost 3 bases and 3 bases, there was a span of 3 bases. This CDR3 is 12 amino acids long. The CDR3 here is CASSFFNQPQHF. The CDR3 DNA reads as TGTGCCAGCAGTTTTTTCAATCAGCCCCAGCATTTT.

V gene TRBV7-2 combines with J gene TRBJ2-1, with 10 bases lining up with TRBD2. J gave up 3 bases and V 2 bases, and 4 bases lay outside the gene matches. The CDR3 consists of 16 residues. Germline V gene sequence: CDR1 SGHTA, CDR2 FQGNSA. The CDR3, as DNA: TGTGCCAGCAGCTTAAGGGGACTAGCGAACTACAATGAGCAGTTCTTC. Encoded protein: CASSLRGLANYNEQFF.

At least ten counts were recorded for this clonotype. The chain carries TRBV5-1 and TRBJ2-3, with D maybe TRBD1 (7 bases). The CDR3 runs 15 residues. V gave up 6 bases and J gave up 6 bases, with 20 bases separating them. CDR1 is SGHRS, CDR2 YFSETQ, per germline. CDR3 sequence: CASKRGGQTGDTQYF. In DNA, the CDR3 is TGCGCCAGCAAACGTGGAGGGCAGACAGGGGATACGCAGTATTTT.

The J gene is TRBJ2-3, the V gene TRBV7-9, with D hard to call. There are 14 residues in the CDR3. Germline CDR1 reads SEHNR; CDR2 reads FQNEAQ (reference sequence). With 1 base removed from V and 2 bases from J, the gap between germline ends came to 7 bases. The CDR3 loop reads CASSLGPPTDTQYF. In DNA, the CDR3 is TGTGCCAGCAGCTTAGGCCCCCCCACAGATACGCAGTATTTT. The full variable domain, completed using reference TRBV7-9 and TRBJ2-3, is DTGVSQNPRHKITKRGQNVTFRCDPISEHNRLYWYRQTLGQGPEFLTYFQNEAQLEKSRLLSDRFSAERPKGSFSTLEIQRTEQGDSAMYLCASSLGPPTDTQYFGPGTRLTVL.

The count of this clonotype is one. The chain is built from TRBV11-2 and TRBJ2-2; 9 bases are a match to TRBD2. The CDR3 consists of 17 residues. V shed 5 bases and J 5 bases; nucleotides not matched to a gene: 12. Germline values: CDR1 SGHAT, CDR2 FQNNGV. For the CDR3, the DNA is TGTGCCAGCAGCCCGGGGGGTAGCGGGAGATTAACCGGGGAGCTGTTTTTT. Amino acids: CASSPGGSGRLTGELFF.

In this sample, this clonotype turned up a few times. The chain joins TRBV6-5 to TRBJ1-2; D not certain. Trimming removed 1 base from V and 4 bases from J, with 16 bases in between. This CDR3 comprises 16 residues. Germline CDR1 is MNHEY and CDR2 is SVGAGI. The CDR3 nucleotides read TGTGCCAGCAGTTACTTGACTAGGGAGTTAAGCTATGGCTACACCTTC. Protein: CASSYLTRELSYGYTF.

This clonotype occurred a few times. The chain links TRBV4-1 to TRBJ2-5, with TRBD1 identical over 8 bases. The CDR3 covers 19 residues. Germline loops: CDR1 MGHRA, CDR2 YSYEKL. J gave up 4 bases and V 4 bases, and 20 bases lay outside the gene matches. CDR3 coding DNA: TGCGCCAGCAGCCGGACCCCCGGGGGACAGGCCGTTATAGGAGAGACCCAGTACTTC. Residues: CASSRTPGGQAVIGETQYF.

The chain combines TRBV20-1 with TRBJ2-7, with 9 bases identical to TRBD1. From germline, CDR1 is DFQATT and CDR2 SNEGSKA (reference sequence). The CDR3 is 13 amino acids. The DNA of the CDR3 is TGCAGCGCCGCGGCGACAGGGGGCTACGAGCAGTACTTC. Protein product: CSAAATGGYEQYF.

CDR3 coding DNA: TGTGCCAGTAGTTCGCTCCACCCCGGGACCCGATCTAGCACAGATACGCAGTATTTT. Translation: CASSSLHPGTRSSTDTQYF. V is TRBV19 and J is TRBJ2-3; D assignment may be TRBD1 or TRBD2 (5 bases each). Looked up from germline, CDR1 is LNHDA and CDR2 is SQIVND (reference sequence). The CDR3 covers 19 residues. Trimming removed 5 bases at V and 0 bases at J, with 24 bases between.

This clonotype has more than one count but fewer than ten. V and J are TRBV7-9 and TRBJ1-2; D not certain. V was shortened by 5 bases and J by 8 bases, with 15 bases between the two germline ends. This CDR3 spans 13 amino acids. Germline values: CDR1 SEHNR, CDR2 FQNEAQ (reference sequence). CDR3 sequence reads: CASSPGLGEGYTF. In nucleotides, the CDR3 is TGTGCCAGCAGCCCGGGCCTCGGGGAAGGCTACACCTTC.

With respect to this clonotype: A much larger clone differs from this one at a single base, so this may be a read error. The CDR3 carries no conserved terminal phenylalanine or tryptophan, so it likely arises from a read error. The chain joins TRBV6-1 to TRBJ2-7, with a weak D call TRBD2 (5 bases). V was shortened by 5 bases and J by 4 bases, with 18 bases between the two germline ends. Germline CDR1 reads MNHNS; CDR2 reads SASEGT. The CDR3 loop spans 15 amino acids. CDR3 nucleotides: TGTGCCAGCAGTCCAAACACTAGATTCGGTTACGAGCAGTACATC. Translation: CASSPNTRFGYEQYI.

This clonotype came up many times. V usage is TRBV27 and J usage is TRBJ1-2, with unresolved D. V was shortened by 5 bases and J by 8 bases, with 12 bases between the two germline ends. Germline CDR1 and CDR2: MNHEY and SMNVEV (reference sequence). The CDR3 runs 12 residues. CDR3 nucleotide sequence: TGTGCCAGCAGTCCCTGGGGAGGAGGCTACACCTTC. This translates into CASSPWGGGYTF.

This clonotype occurred many times. The chain couples TRBV30 to TRBJ1-1; unclear D gene. Germline CDR1 GTSNPN, CDR2 SVGIG (reference sequence). The germline V and J ends were trimmed by 3 bases and 4 bases, with 15 bases remaining between them. The CDR3 is 14 residues long. The CDR3, as DNA: TGTGCCTGGAGCGACCCTCGGGTGGGCACTGAAGCTTTCTTT. Translating gives CAWSDPRVGTEAFF.

Many counts were recorded for this clonotype. The chain joins TRBV12-3 or TRBV12-4 to TRBJ2-3, with 10 positions matching TRBD2. The ends lost 5 bases at V and 2 bases at J; junction bases unmatched: 1. This CDR3 region has 14 residues. For the CDR3, the DNA is TGTGCCAGCAGTACTAGCGGGACCACAGATACGCAGTATTTT. Encoded protein: CASSTSGTTDTQYF.

This clonotype was counted many times. V gene TRBV3-1 combines with J gene TRBJ1-2; the D is unclear. The CDR3 length is 14 residues. The germline CDR1 and CDR2 sequences are LGHDT and YNNKEL (reference sequence). V was cut by 0 bases and J by 6 bases, with 11 bases left in between. CDR3 sequence (DNA): TGTGCCAGCAGCCAAGAGGGCCAGCTCCATGGCTACACCTTC. Translation gives CASSQEGQLHGYTF.

This clonotype has just a few counts. The rearrangement uses TRBV27 and TRBJ2-7; unclear D gene. V gave up 1 base and J gave up 6 bases, with 7 bases separating them. Germline V gene data show CDR1 as MNHEY and CDR2 as SMNVEV (reference sequence). The CDR3 is 12 residues long. The DNA of the CDR3 is TGTGCCAGCAGTTTATATCCGGGCGAGCAGTACTTC. Residues: CASSLYPGEQYF.

This clonotype was found many times. V usage is TRBV6-1 and J usage is TRBJ2-5; 11 bases are shared with TRBD1. CDR1 and CDR2 (germline): MNHNS, SASEGT. Germline trimming cut 5 bases from V and 5 bases from J; bases unmatched to any gene: 10. This CDR3 has 16 amino acids. CDR3 residues: CASSLPRTGGRETQYF. CDR3 sequence (DNA): TGTGCCAGCAGTCTCCCGCGGACAGGGGGCAGGGAGACCCAGTACTTC.

This clonotype was detected many times. The chain recombines TRBV5-1 with TRBJ1-6; possibly TRBD1 for D (5 bases). This CDR3 spans 15 amino acids. V was cut by 0 bases and J by 5 bases, with 9 bases left in between. Germline V gene lookup returns CDR1 SGHRS and CDR2 YFSETQ. The CDR3 nucleotides read TGCGCCAGCAGCTTGGGGACACAGAATAATTCACCCCTCCACTTT. This gives the protein CASSLGTQNNSPLHF.

This clonotype was observed many times. The rearrangement links TRBV20-1 to TRBJ2-1; 7 bases map to TRBD2. Germline assignment: CDR1 DFQATT and CDR2 SNEGSKA (reference sequence). The CDR3 consists of 13 residues. V was pared by 5 bases and J by 10 bases, with 11 bases of the junction left unmatched. The CDR3 is CSAVSPGAGEQFF. The DNA of the CDR3 is TGCAGTGCTGTAAGCCCCGGAGCGGGAGAGCAGTTCTTC.

This clonotype has a count of ten or more. V usage is TRBV2 and J usage is TRBJ1-1, with 7 bases identical to TRBD1. The junction had 12 bases not matched to a gene; V was cut back by 0 bases and J by 5 bases. This CDR3 is 17 amino acids long. Germline values: CDR1 SNHLY, CDR2 FYNNEI. CDR3 residues: CASSEARVYRGNTEAFF. CDR3 nucleotides: TGTGCCAGCAGTGAAGCTAGGGTGTACAGGGGAAATACTGAAGCTTTCTTT.

This clonotype was seen ten or more times. This chain links TRBV2 with TRBJ1-2; 8 bases are a match to TRBD1. The germline CDR1 and CDR2 sequences are SNHLY and FYNNEI. V trimming: 6 bases; J trimming: 8 bases; junction bases outside the gene matches: 11. CDR3 length: 14 amino acids. The CDR3 spells CASSADRVRGGYTF. As DNA, the CDR3 is TGTGCCAGCAGCGCGGACAGGGTGAGAGGAGGCTACACCTTC.

Details on this clonotype: A read error may explain this, as a much larger clone is one base away. The chain carries TRBV24-1 and TRBJ1-2; D perhaps matches TRBD1 (5 bases). The V gene's germline CDR1 is KGHDR and CDR2 SFDVKD. The CDR3 runs 13 residues. Between the trimmed V and J ends, which lost 9 bases and 7 bases, there was a span of 17 bases. The CDR3 spells CATGVSQGAGYTF. CDR3 DNA: TGTGCCACCGGTGTCTCGCAGGGTGCTGGCTACACCTTC.

This clonotype appeared many times. This chain connects TRBV30 to TRBJ2-3; D is unclear. V was clipped by 4 bases and J by 0 bases, with 5 bases between them. The CDR3 sequence is 12 residues long. Germline values: CDR1 GTSNPN, CDR2 SVGIG (reference sequence). In DNA, the CDR3 is TGTGCCTGGACCGGGAGCACAGATACGCAGTATTTT. Its protein product is CAWTGSTDTQYF.

This rearrangement joins TRBV7-2 to TRBJ2-7; 8 positions match TRBD2. After removal of 8 bases from V and 7 bases from J, the junction contained 16 bases not matched to a gene. This CDR3 is built from 15 residues. Germline V CDR1 and CDR2: SGHTA, FQGNSA. The CDR3: CASGPGVAGSKEQYF. The CDR3 DNA is TGTGCCAGCGGCCCCGGGGTAGCGGGGTCCAAGGAGCAGTACTTC.

There are many counts of this clonotype. CDR3 nucleotide sequence: TGCAGTGCGGATGCAACAGGGGGCAGGATGGCTTTCTTT. It encodes CSADATGGRMAFF. The V and J genes are TRBV20-1 and TRBJ1-1; TRBD1 agrees at 9 bases. In germline, CDR1 is DFQATT, CDR2 SNEGSKA (reference sequence). Germline trimming cut 6 bases from V and 11 bases from J; bases unmatched to any gene: 13. The CDR3 runs to 13 residues.

This clonotype was counted many times. V gene TRBV18 combines with J gene TRBJ1-1, with D possibly TRBD1 on 5 matching bases. The CDR3 sequence is 14 residues long. CDR1 is KGHSH, CDR2 LQKENI, per germline. Trimming took off 3 bases at V and 1 base at J, with 9 bases between the two ends. Here the CDR3 reads CASSPGDRNTEAFF. The CDR3 nucleotides read TGTGCCAGCTCACCGGGTGACAGGAACACTGAAGCTTTCTTT.

This clonotype was seen many times. The chain uses TRBV9 and TRBJ2-2; D remains ambiguous. Trimming removed 5 bases at V and 1 base at J, with 0 bases between. The CDR3 runs to 11 residues. Germline CDR1 is SGDLS and CDR2 is YYNGEE. The CDR3 here is CASRNTGELFF. As DNA, the CDR3 is TGTGCCAGCAGGAACACCGGGGAGCTGTTTTTT.